These 18 T cell receptor beta chains came from one sample sequenced in a study of shared clonotypes between healthy human individuals. Generated by immunoSEQ multiplex PCR, the TCRdb table keeps only in-frame clones and is missing some. The repertoire includes 980,000 or so clones, less than 85% of them detected once, and over 1.3% sits in the top ten. Specimen: memory CD4+ T cells sorted from blood. Subset denoted: CD45RA-negative fraction. The source is a man aged 18 to 35 in good health.

This chain connects TRBV11-3 to TRBJ2-1; 7 positions match TRBD2. The CDR3 covers 15 residues. Germline CDR1 reads SGHNT; CDR2 reads YENEEA. J gave up 6 bases and V 4 bases, and 9 bases lay outside the gene matches. The CDR3 loop is CASSSSGPRGNEQFF. The CDR3 bases are TGTGCCAGCAGCTCTAGCGGCCCCCGAGGCAATGAGCAGTTCTTC.

V gene TRBV18 combines with J gene TRBJ1-3; perhaps TRBD1 as D (6 bases). The germline V gene has CDR1 KGHSH and CDR2 LQKENI. CDR3 length equals 14 residues. Trimming took 6 bases from V and 1 from J, leaving 10 bases between them. The CDR3 bases are TGTGCCAGCTCCCAGGGGATGTCTGGAAACACCATATATTTT. Protein product: CASSQGMSGNTIYF.

The V and J genes are TRBV11-2 and TRBJ2-7; D could derive from TRBD1 or TRBD2 (5 bases each). The V end lost 6 bases, the J end lost 5 bases, and 23 bases lay between the germline ends. The CDR3 is made up of 16 amino acids. The V gene's germline CDR1 is SGHAT and CDR2 FQNNGV. The DNA for the CDR3 is TGTGCCAGCAGTACTATCCTTAGGGCAGGGAGAGACGAGCAGTACTTC. Its protein product is CASSTILRAGRDEQYF.

This chain's CDR3 is CASSPTTGGADTQYF. CDR3 nucleotides: TGCGCCAGCAGCCCTACCACAGGGGGCGCAGATACGCAGTATTTT. This chain uses TRBV5-1 with TRBJ2-3; 9 nucleotides agree with TRBD1. V was clipped by 4 bases and J by 4 bases; unmatched bases: 7. The CDR3 contains 15 residues. Germline CDR1 is SGHRS and CDR2 is YFSETQ.

Notes on this clone: A much larger clone lies one base from this, so it may be a read error. The chain carries TRBV11-3 and TRBJ1-1; D is uncertain. V was clipped by 5 bases and J by 0 bases, with 7 bases between them. The length of the CDR3 is 13 residues. The germline V gene has CDR1 SGHNT and CDR2 YENEEA. CDR3 sequence: CASSPGLNTEAFF. DNA for the CDR3: TGTGCCAGCAGCCCCGGGCTGAACACTGAAGCTTTCTTT. The variable domain in full, completed from reference TRBV11-3 and TRBJ1-1, reads EAGVVQSPRYKIIEKKQPVAFWCNPISGHNTLYWYLQNLGQGPELLIRYENEEAVDDSQLPKDRFSAERLKGVDSTLKIQPAELGDSAVYLCASSPGLNTEAFFGQGTRLTVV.

This clone was recorded once. The chain employs TRBV18 and TRBJ1-2; weak D call: TRBD1 (5 bases). The V gene's germline CDR1 is KGHSH and CDR2 LQKENI. This CDR3 comprises 15 residues. Trimming cost V 4 bases and J 7 bases, with 19 bases left between them. The CDR3: CASSLRAREMGGYTF. The CDR3 nucleotides read TGTGCCAGCTCACTCCGCGCCAGGGAAATGGGTGGCTACACCTTC. Full variable domain (outside the CDR3, taken from reference TRBV18 and TRBJ1-2): NAGVMQNPRHLVRRRGQEARLRCSPMKGHSHVYWYRQLPEEGLKFMVYLQKENIIDESGMPKERFSAEFPKEGPSILRIQQVVRGDSAAYFCASSLRAREMGGYTFGSGTRLTVV.

The genes are TRBV5-1 and TRBJ2-5, with TRBD2 matching over 14 bases. This CDR3 is 16 amino acids long. The junction had 7 bases not matched to a gene; V was cut back by 4 bases and J by 5 bases. Germline-derived CDR1 and CDR2 are SGHRS and YFSETQ. In nucleotides, the CDR3 is TGCGCCAGCAGCAACCGACTAGCGGGAGGGAGTGAGACCCAGTACTTC. The encoded protein is CASSNRLAGGSETQYF.

The chain links TRBV15 to TRBJ1-5, with D perhaps matching TRBD1 (5 bases). CDR1 is LNHNV, CDR2 YYDKDF, per germline (reference sequence). Trimming left V 0 bases short and J 10 bases short, with 7 bases between. The CDR3 totals 12 residues. The CDR3, as DNA: TGTGCCACCAGCAGAGATCGGGGCCCCCAGCATTTT. Translating gives CATSRDRGPQHF. Drawing the rest from reference TRBV15 and TRBJ1-5, the complete variable domain is DAMVIQNPRYQVTQFGKPVTLSCSQTLNHNVMYWYQQKSSQAPKLLFHYYDKDFNNEADTPDNFQSRRPNTSFCFLDIRSPGLGDTAMYLCATSRDRGPQHFGDGTRLSIL.

This clone was picked up one time. This chain joins TRBV18 and TRBJ2-7; unclear D gene. Germline values: CDR1 KGHSH, CDR2 LQKENI. The V gene lost 3 bases and the J gene lost 3 bases, with 21 bases spanning the gap. This CDR3 comprises 17 residues. The CDR3 protein is CASSPPVGSFGYYEQYF. CDR3 nucleotides: TGTGCCAGCTCACCTCCGGTGGGTTCCTTCGGGTACTACGAGCAGTACTTC.

The V gene is TRBV5-1, the J gene TRBJ1-2; 7 nucleotides agree with TRBD1. V lost 4 bases to trimming and J lost 0 bases; unmatched junction nucleotides: 6. CDR1 and CDR2 from the germline V gene are SGHRS and YFSETQ. The CDR3 extends over 15 amino acids. CDR3 loop: CASSITGVTNYGYTF. DNA of the CDR3: TGCGCCAGCAGCATTACAGGGGTTACTAACTATGGCTACACCTTC.

The genes are TRBV28 and TRBJ2-6, with 7 bases that match TRBD1. Germline values: CDR1 MDHEN, CDR2 SYDVKM. This CDR3 is 16 amino acids long. The J segment lost 0 bases and the V segment lost 11 bases, leaving 10 bases of the junction unmatched. CDR3 nucleotides: TGTGCCGTTCCGGGACAGAGTCTCTCTGGGGCCAACGTCCTGACTTTC. Its translation: CAVPGQSLSGANVLTF.

This clone was recorded only once. The chain employs TRBV4-1 and TRBJ2-7; D call uncertain. This CDR3 spans 15 amino acids. The V end was cut by 0 bases, the J end by 1 base, with 10 bases between. CDR1 and CDR2 (germline): MGHRA, YSYEKL. This CDR3 reads CASSQELSRSYEQYF. The CDR3 DNA follows: TGCGCCAGCAGCCAAGAGCTGTCTCGGTCCTACGAGCAGTACTTC.

This chain joins TRBV15 and TRBJ1-5; possibly TRBD1 for D (5 bases). CDR3 length equals 16 residues. Germline assignment: CDR1 LNHNV and CDR2 YYDKDF (reference sequence). Trimming pared 5 bases from V and 0 bases from J, leaving 14 bases between. CDR3 residues: CATSSSAGVSNQPQHF. As DNA, the CDR3 is TGTGCCACCAGCTCAAGTGCGGGGGTTAGCAATCAGCCCCAGCATTTT. Using reference TRBV15 and TRBJ1-5 for the parts outside the CDR3, the full variable domain is DAMVIQNPRYQVTQFGKPVTLSCSQTLNHNVMYWYQQKSSQAPKLLFHYYDKDFNNEADTPDNFQSRRPNTSFCFLDIRSPGLGDTAMYLCATSSSAGVSNQPQHFGDGTRLSIL.

The chain uses TRBV10-3 and TRBJ1-4; perhaps TRBD1 as D (5 bases). Deletions cut 7 bases from V and 1 base from J, with 10 bases between. Germline assignment: CDR1 ENHRY and CDR2 SYGVKD. The CDR3 length is 14 residues. DNA for the CDR3: TGTGCCATCAAGCCGGACATAACTAATGAAAAACTGTTTTTT. It is translated as CAIKPDITNEKLFF.

The rearrangement links TRBV4-3 to TRBJ2-1; no clear D. The CDR3 is 14 amino acids. Trimming shortened V by 6 bases and J by 6 bases, and 15 bases separated the two germline ends. Germline loops: CDR1 LGHNA, CDR2 YSLEER. The DNA of the CDR3 is TGCGCCAGCAGTCTACAAGGGTCTGGCAATGAGCAGTTCTTC. It yields the protein CASSLQGSGNEQFF.

The rearrangement uses TRBV5-1 and TRBJ2-3; TRBD1 matches 9 bases. Per the germline V gene, CDR1 is SGHRS and CDR2 is YFSETQ. V lost 3 bases, J lost 6 bases, and 5 bases stayed unmatched. This CDR3 comprises 14 residues. The CDR3: CASSSGQGRDTQYF. As DNA, the CDR3 is TGCGCCAGCAGCTCGGGACAGGGTCGGGATACGCAGTATTTT. Together with reference TRBV5-1 and TRBJ2-3, the CDR3 gives the full variable domain: KAGVTQTPRYLIKTRGQQVTLSCSPISGHRSVSWYQQTPGQGLQFLFEYFSETQRNKGNFPGRFSGRQFSNSRSEMNVSTLELGDSALYLCASSSGQGRDTQYFGPGTRLTVL.

This clone has just one count. The gene calls are TRBV13 and TRBJ1-4, with unresolved D. V was clipped by 5 bases and J by 12 bases, with 13 bases between them. The CDR3 spans 12 residues. CDR1 is PRHDT and CDR2 is FYEKMQ in the germline V gene (reference sequence). CDR3 in amino acids: CASSTFRSQLFF. Here the CDR3 DNA reads TGTGCCAGCAGCACATTCAGGTCGCAACTGTTTTTT.

The chain recombines TRBV4-3 with TRBJ2-7; D might be TRBD2 (6 bases). CDR3 length: 15 residues. The V gene's germline CDR1 is LGHNA and CDR2 YSLEER. V dropped 1 base and J dropped 3 bases, with 13 bases sitting between them. CDR3 in DNA: TGCGCCAGCAGCCAAGGGGCTAGCGACGTCTACGAGCAGTACTTC. Translation gives CASSQGASDVYEQYF.